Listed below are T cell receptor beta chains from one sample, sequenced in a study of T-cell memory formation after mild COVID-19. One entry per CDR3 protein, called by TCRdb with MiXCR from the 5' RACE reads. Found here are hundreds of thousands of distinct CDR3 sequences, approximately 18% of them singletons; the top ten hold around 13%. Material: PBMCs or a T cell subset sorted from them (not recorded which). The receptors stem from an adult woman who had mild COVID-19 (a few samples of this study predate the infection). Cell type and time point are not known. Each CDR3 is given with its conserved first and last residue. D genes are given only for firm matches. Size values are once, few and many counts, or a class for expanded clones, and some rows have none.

DNA: TGCAGCGCTGCAACCGGGACAGGGGTTACCGGGGAGCTGTTTTTT; CDR3: CSAATGTGVTGELFF; V: TRBV29-1; size: many; D: TRBD1; J: TRBJ2-2
DNA: TGCGCCAGCAGCCATCAAGCCCAAGAGACCCAGTACTTC; CDR3: CASSHQAQETQYF; V: TRBV4-1; size: .; D: .; J: TRBJ2-5
DNA: TGTGCCAGCAGCTCCCTCGTCAGGAGCTCCTACAATGAGCAGTTCTTC; CDR3: CASSSLVRSSYNEQFF; V: TRBV7-2; size: .; D: .; J: TRBJ2-1
DNA: TGTGCCAGCAGTTACGGTCGGAGACAGGCAAATGAAAAACTGTTTTTT; CDR3: CASSYGRRQANEKLFF; V: TRBV6-5; size: .; D: .; J: TRBJ1-4
DNA: TGCGCCAGCAGCTTTACAGGGAAAGAGACCCAGTACTTC; CDR3: CASSFTGKETQYF; V: TRBV5-1; size: few; D: .; J: TRBJ2-5
DNA: TGTGCCAGCAACCGCGCGGGGATGAACACTGAAGCTTTCTTT; CDR3: CASNRAGMNTEAFF; V: TRBV27; size: .; D: .; J: TRBJ1-1
DNA: TGCAGTGCTCGAATTCCGGACAGGGGTGAGCAGTTCTTC; CDR3: CSARIPDRGEQFF; V: TRBV20-1; size: .; D: TRBD1; J: TRBJ2-1
DNA: TGTGCCTGGATTAAGGGGGGAGCCGCCTCCTACGAGCAGTACTTC; CDR3: CAWIKGGAASYEQYF; V: TRBV30; size: .; D: .; J: TRBJ2-7
DNA: TGTGCCAGCAGGGAGGGAATCGGGACCCAGTACTTC; CDR3: CASREGIGTQYF; V: TRBV12-3/TRBV12-4; size: .; D: .; J: TRBJ2-5
DNA: TGTGCCAGCAGGTTTAGACTAAACACCGGGGAGCTGTTTTTT; CDR3: CASRFRLNTGELFF; V: TRBV6-2/TRBV6-3; size: few; D: .; J: TRBJ2-2
DNA: TGTGCCAGCTCATCCGGACTAGTTAGCGATGAGCAGTTCTTC; CDR3: CASSSGLVSDEQFF; V: TRBV18; size: few; D: TRBD2; J: TRBJ2-1
DNA: TGTGCCAGCAGCGTAACGGGGCTAGCGGGAGTCGGAGCCAGGTACAATGAGCAGTTCTTC; CDR3: CASSVTGLAGVGARYNEQFF; V: TRBV9; size: many; D: TRBD2; J: TRBJ2-1
DNA: TGTGCCAGCAGCCTCCAGTCGAGGGCCCGGAGCAATCAGCCCCAGCATTTT; CDR3: CASSLQSRARSNQPQHF; V: TRBV7-3; size: .; D: .; J: TRBJ1-5
DNA: TGTGCCAGTAGTATGGGTTCCGGGGATACGCAGTATTTT; CDR3: CASSMGSGDTQYF; V: TRBV19; size: few; D: .; J: TRBJ2-3
DNA: TGTGCCACCAGTGATTCCCCGACAGGGGGCTATGAGCAGTTCTTC; CDR3: CATSDSPTGGYEQFF; V: TRBV24-1; size: few; D: TRBD1; J: TRBJ2-1
DNA: TGTGCCAGCAGCTTCGCCAGTGAGCAGTTCTTC; CDR3: CASSFASEQFF; V: TRBV7-2; size: few; D: .; J: TRBJ2-1
DNA: TGTGCCACCAGCAGAGAAGGGAGGGCTCCTTTCCTTTACGAGCAGTACTTC; CDR3: CATSREGRAPFLYEQYF; V: TRBV15; size: few; D: TRBD2; J: TRBJ2-7
DNA: TGTGCCAGCAGCTTACACCTCGGACAGGGGGCGGTTTTGGGGCAGTATTTT; CDR3: CASSLHLGQGAVLGQYF; V: TRBV7-9; size: few; D: TRBD1; J: TRBJ2-3
DNA: TGTGCCAGCAGCTTAGTACAGCGTCGGACCGGGGAGCTGTTTTTT; CDR3: CASSLVQRRTGELFF; V: TRBV7-6; size: few; D: .; J: TRBJ2-2
DNA: TGTGCCAGCAGCAAATTTAACAGAAATCAGCCCCAGCATTTT; CDR3: CASSKFNRNQPQHF; V: TRBV21-1; size: few; D: .; J: TRBJ1-5
DNA: TGTGCCAGTAGTATTCTTATGACAGGGCTAGCGGGGGTCGATGAGCAGTTCTTC; CDR3: CASSILMTGLAGVDEQFF; V: TRBV19; size: few; D: TRBD2; J: TRBJ2-1
DNA: TGTGCCAGCATCGCGACAGGGCCCATTCAGTACTTC; CDR3: CASIATGPIQYF; V: TRBV7-9; size: few; D: TRBD1; J: TRBJ2-4
DNA: TGTGCCAGCAGTTTCCAGGGGGCGGGCGGGGAGCTGTTTTTT; CDR3: CASSFQGAGGELFF; V: TRBV12-3/TRBV12-4; size: .; D: TRBD1; J: TRBJ2-2
DNA: TGTGCCAGCAGCCCAACTAGCGGGAGACTTTACGAGCAGTACTTC; CDR3: CASSPTSGRLYEQYF; V: TRBV7-9; size: few; D: TRBD2; J: TRBJ2-7
DNA: TGTGCCAGCAGTAGGTATCGGGGCAGGGTCCTTGACGAGCAGTACTTC; CDR3: CASSRYRGRVLDEQYF; V: TRBV27; size: few; D: .; J: TRBJ2-7
DNA: TGTGCCAGCAGCCCCCGACGAGGGGGGGGGGCCGTCGATACGCAGTATTTT; CDR3: CASSPRRGGGAVDTQYF; V: TRBV11-2; size: .; D: .; J: TRBJ2-3
DNA: TGCGCCAGCAGCCAAGTCTCCGCGGGGGGCAGAGAGACCCAGTACTTC; CDR3: CASSQVSAGGRETQYF; V: TRBV4-1; size: few; D: TRBD2; J: TRBJ2-5
DNA: TGTGCCAGCAGTTACGGGCTAGACCGGGCAGGGGAGCTGTTTTTT; CDR3: CASSYGLDRAGELFF; V: TRBV6-6; size: few; D: .; J: TRBJ2-2
DNA: TGTGCCAGCAGTTACTCGGGGGGCGCTTCTGGGGCCAACGTCCTGACTTTC; CDR3: CASSYSGGASGANVLTF; V: TRBV6-6; size: .; D: .; J: TRBJ2-6
DNA: TGTGCCAGCAGCTCGCAGGGTTCCATCTACGAGCAGTACTTC; CDR3: CASSSQGSIYEQYF; V: TRBV7-8; size: .; D: .; J: TRBJ2-7
DNA: TGCAGTGCTACGGACAGGTCGACCACAGATACGCAGTATTTT; CDR3: CSATDRSTTDTQYF; V: TRBV20-1; size: few; D: TRBD1; J: TRBJ2-3
DNA: TGCAGCGGAAAGGGGGGGTACACAGATACGCAGTATTTT; CDR3: CSGKGGYTDTQYF; V: TRBV29-1; size: many; D: .; J: TRBJ2-3
DNA: TGTGCCAGCAGTCCCAGGGGGAAGTACAATGAGCAGTTCTTC; CDR3: CASSPRGKYNEQFF; V: TRBV12-3/TRBV12-4; size: .; D: TRBD1; J: TRBJ2-1
DNA: TGTGCCAGCAGTTTGCGAGGGGTCCCAAACACTGAAGCTTTCTTT; CDR3: CASSLRGVPNTEAFF; V: TRBV12-3/TRBV12-4; size: .; D: .; J: TRBJ1-1
DNA: TGTGCCAGTAGTAGCCGGCTCGGGACTCTAGCTCACAATGAGCAGTTCTTC; CDR3: CASSSRLGTLAHNEQFF; V: TRBV19; size: once; D: .; J: TRBJ2-1
DNA: TGCAGCGTTCAAAGGACAGTATTGAACACTGAAGCTTTCTTT; CDR3: CSVQRTVLNTEAFF; V: TRBV29-1; size: few; D: .; J: TRBJ1-1
DNA: TGCAGTGCTAGTCTTCCGGGAATGGGCTATGGCTACACCTTC; CDR3: CSASLPGMGYGYTF; V: TRBV20-1; size: .; D: .; J: TRBJ1-2
DNA: TGTGCCAGCAGCCTAAGCGGGGTGGGCCCAGATACGCAGTATTTT; CDR3: CASSLSGVGPDTQYF; V: TRBV14; size: few; D: TRBD2; J: TRBJ2-3
DNA: TGCAGCGTAGCAGGAGCCGGGGGGGAGCAGTACTTC; CDR3: CSVAGAGGEQYF; V: TRBV29-1; size: few; D: TRBD2; J: TRBJ2-7
DNA: TGCGCCAGCAGTGACAGGAGAGGCACAGATACGCAGTATTTT; CDR3: CASSDRRGTDTQYF; V: TRBV5-1; size: .; D: .; J: TRBJ2-3
DNA: TGTGCCAGCAGTGGGCAGGTCGTTGGAAACACCATATATTTT; CDR3: CASSGQVVGNTIYF; V: TRBV2; size: .; D: .; J: TRBJ1-3
DNA: TGTGCCAGCAGCCAGGGAAACAGTCTGGAGCAGTACTTC; CDR3: CASSQGNSLEQYF; V: TRBV7-9; size: .; D: .; J: TRBJ2-7
DNA: TGCAGTGCTAGAGACCTGACAGATACTTACTCTGGGGCCAACGTCCTGACTTTC; CDR3: CSARDLTDTYSGANVLTF; V: TRBV20-1; size: .; D: .; J: TRBJ2-6
DNA: TGCGCCAGCAGCCCCGACACGAGCTCCTACAATGAGCAGTTCTTC; CDR3: CASSPDTSSYNEQFF; V: TRBV5-1; size: many; D: .; J: TRBJ2-1
DNA: TGTGCCAGCAGCCTGGGGACGGGACAGGGGGCTTTGTCTGGGGCCAACGTCCTGACTTTC; CDR3: CASSLGTGQGALSGANVLTF; V: TRBV4-2; size: few; D: TRBD1; J: TRBJ2-6
DNA: TGCAGTGCTAGGAAGGGGCTGGAGACCCAGTACTTC; CDR3: CSARKGLETQYF; V: TRBV20-1; size: .; D: .; J: TRBJ2-5
DNA: TGTGCCAGCAGCTTAGACCCAGACACTGAAGCTTTCTTT; CDR3: CASSLDPDTEAFF; V: TRBV7-3; size: .; D: .; J: TRBJ1-1
DNA: TGTGCCAGCAAACCAGGATGGGGATACGAGCAGTACTTC; CDR3: CASKPGWGYEQYF; V: TRBV6-2/TRBV6-3; size: many; D: .; J: TRBJ2-7
DNA: TGTGCCAGCAGGCTAGAACAAAGGATTGACACTGAAGCTTTCTTT; CDR3: CASRLEQRIDTEAFF; V: TRBV12-3/TRBV12-4; size: .; D: .; J: TRBJ1-1